A selection of T cell receptor beta chains follows, all from one sample in a study of T cell repertoires in cytomegalovirus infection. TCRdb redid the calling of the reads with MiXCR, one entry per CDR3 protein. The repertoire holds around 530,000 distinct CDR3 sequences, with less than 30% as singletons. Sample: PBMCs. All receptors derive from a human donor in good health (CMV status not recorded). Some clones in this sample may be carry-over from other donors' samples. The CDR3 runs from the conserved cysteine through the conserved F or W. Each record gives: clone size, CDR3 length, D gene, V gene, J gene, CDR3 DNA, CDR3 protein. A D gene is named only where the DNA matches it firmly. For some rows the clone size is stated as once, few or many, or as a class when expanded; others skip it.

>few|15|.|TRBV12-3/TRBV12-4|TRBJ1-2
TGTGCCAGCAGGCCACACGGAACGATTAACTATGGCTACACCTTC
CASRPHGTINYGYTF
>.|14|.|TRBV7-3|TRBJ2-7
TGTGCCAGCAGCTTAACCCCCTCGGGTTCCGAGCAGTACTTC
CASSLTPSGSEQYF
>few|13|TRBD1|TRBV14|TRBJ1-2
TGTGCCAGCAGTCTGGACAGGGGGCTGGGCTACACCTTC
CASSLDRGLGYTF
>.|15|.|TRBV7-8|TRBJ2-5
TGTGCCAGCAGGAAGCGGGTCGAAAGGGGAGAGACCCAGTACTTC
CASRKRVERGETQYF
>.|16|TRBD2|TRBV12-3/TRBV12-4|TRBJ2-5
TGTGCCAGCAGTTTAGAGGTAGCGGGAGGGGAAGAGACCCAGTACTTC
CASSLEVAGGEETQYF
>.|14|.|TRBV20-1|TRBJ1-2
TGCAGTGCCCGCCCCGGGACCCCGGAGAGGGGCTACACCTTC
CSARPGTPERGYTF
>many|16|TRBD1|TRBV7-2|TRBJ1-2
TGTGCCAGCAGCTTCTCGTTGGGACAGGGAGACTATGGCTACACCTTC
CASSFSLGQGDYGYTF
>.|12|TRBD2|TRBV30|TRBJ2-3
TGTGCCTGGAGTAACGGGACTAGCCTCCAGTATTTT
CAWSNGTSLQYF
>.|16|.|TRBV19|TRBJ1-1
TGTGCCAGTAGTATTTTGGCAGGGTGGATGAACACTGAAGCTTTCTTT
CASSILAGWMNTEAFF
>many|13|.|TRBV7-2|TRBJ2-5
TGTGCCAGTACCCCCTATTTAGGAGAGACCCAGTACTTC
CASTPYLGETQYF
>.|13|.|TRBV10-3|TRBJ1-5
TGTGCCATCAGTGTGGACCCCGAACAGCCCCAGCATTTT
CAISVDPEQPQHF
>.|13|TRBD1|TRBV12-3/TRBV12-4|TRBJ1-3
TGTGCCAGCAGTTTAGCCACCGGGACAGGGATATATTTT
CASSLATGTGIYF
>many|15|TRBD1|TRBV7-2|TRBJ2-5
TGTGCCAGCAGCCCCAGGGGGCGCCCCCAAGAGACCCAGTACTTC
CASSPRGRPQETQYF
>few|14|TRBD1|TRBV29-1|TRBJ1-2
TGCAGCGTTGAGATAGAAGGACAGGGGTATGGCTACACCTTC
CSVEIEGQGYGYTF
>many|16|.|TRBV7-6|TRBJ2-3
TGTGCCAGCAGCTTAGGCGCTCAGGGGTTGTGGGATACGCAGTATTTT
CASSLGAQGLWDTQYF
>.|15|TRBD1|TRBV27|TRBJ2-5
TGTGCCAGCAGTTTATCAAGGGGGCCCGGGGAGACCCAGTACTTC
CASSLSRGPGETQYF
>few|15|TRBD1|TRBV6-1|TRBJ1-2
TGTGCCAGCAGTGACCAGGACAGGGCTAACTATGGCTACACCTTC
CASSDQDRANYGYTF
>many|15|TRBD2|TRBV7-2|TRBJ2-1
TGTGCCAGCAGCTTAGAGGGACTAGCGACTATCGAGCAGTTCTTC
CASSLEGLATIEQFF
>.|16|TRBD1|TRBV5-1|TRBJ2-5
TGCGCCAGCAGCCAATCCACCGGACAGGGGGAAGAGACCCAGTACTTC
CASSQSTGQGEETQYF
>.|15|.|TRBV3-1|TRBJ1-6
TGTGCCAGCAGCCCTCAGCGGGGGATCGGGTCACCCCTCCACTTT
CASSPQRGIGSPLHF
>.|15|TRBD2|TRBV28|TRBJ2-3
TGTGCCAGCAGCCCTCCTAGCGGGAGCTCAGATACGCAGTATTTT
CASSPPSGSSDTQYF
>few|14|TRBD2|TRBV7-2|TRBJ2-3
TGTGCCAGCAGCAATACGGGAGGGGGGTCCGCGCAGTATTTT
CASSNTGGGSAQYF
>.|15|.|TRBV4-1|TRBJ1-1
TGCGCCAGCAGCCAATGGGAGGGGCTGAACACTGAAGCTTTCTTT
CASSQWEGLNTEAFF
>.|15|TRBD2|TRBV7-2|TRBJ2-7
TGTGCCAGCAGCCCCATAGGGGGACTAGCGACCGAGCAGTACTTC
CASSPIGGLATEQYF
>few|13|TRBD2|TRBV19|TRBJ2-1
TGTGCCAGTAGCCGGACTAGATTCTATGAGCAGTTCTTC
CASSRTRFYEQFF
>.|13|.|TRBV9|TRBJ1-2
TGTGCCAGCAGCGTCCAGCAGGGAATGGGCTACACCTTC
CASSVQQGMGYTF
>few|15|.|TRBV11-1|TRBJ2-7
TGTGCCAGCAGCTTAGCTTCCGGGACCTCCTACGAGCAGTACTTC
CASSLASGTSYEQYF
>many|16|.|TRBV7-2|TRBJ1-2
TGTGCCAGCAGCCCCTTAGCTTACAGAACGCTGTATGGCTACACCTTC
CASSPLAYRTLYGYTF
>.|18|TRBD2|TRBV9|TRBJ2-3
TGTGCCAGCAGCGTATCCCCCACTAGCGCGGGAGCGGTAGATACGCAGTATTTT
CASSVSPTSAGAVDTQYF
>many|15|.|TRBV7-2|TRBJ1-4
TGTGCCAGCTGCTTAAATCAGGGGCAAGACGAAAAACTGTTTTTT
CASCLNQGQDEKLFF
>.|17|TRBD2|TRBV4-1|TRBJ2-3
TGCGCCAGCAGCCAAGTTCAGACTAGCGTCAGCACAGATACGCAGTATTTT
CASSQVQTSVSTDTQYF
>.|14|TRBD2|TRBV29-1|TRBJ2-1
TGCAGCGCACTGGGGGAGGGAAGGTACAATGAGCAGTTCTTC
CSALGEGRYNEQFF
>.|15|TRBD2|TRBV7-9|TRBJ2-2
TGTGCCAGCAGCTTCAAAGAACTAGCGGGAGCGGAGCTGTTTTTT
CASSFKELAGAELFF
>many|13|.|TRBV12-3/TRBV12-4|TRBJ2-1
TGTGCCAGCAGTTTGGTTCGGGGAAATGAGCAGTTCTTC
CASSLVRGNEQFF
>.|20|.|TRBV28|TRBJ2-1
TGTGCCAGCAGTTTAAACCGTTGGGGTAGCGGACCTACACGCTACAATGAGCAGTTCTTC
CASSLNRWGSGPTRYNEQFF
>.|16|TRBD2|TRBV20-1|TRBJ2-1
TGCAGTGCTAGAGTACCCCTAGCGGGAACGCGCAATGAGCAGTTCTTC
CSARVPLAGTRNEQFF
>.|18|.|TRBV15|TRBJ1-6
TGTGCCACCAGCAGTACGGGACATCGCAGCTCCTATAATTCACCCCTCCACTTT
CATSSTGHRSSYNSPLHF
>.|16|.|TRBV14|TRBJ2-1
TGTGCCAGCAGCGGTCAACTAGCCAAAACCTACAATGAGCAGTTCTTC
CASSGQLAKTYNEQFF
>many|16|TRBD2|TRBV28|TRBJ2-1
TGTGCCAGCAGTTCCGCCGCTAGCGGGAGCCACAATGAGCAGTTCTTC
CASSSAASGSHNEQFF
>few|13|TRBD2|TRBV11-3|TRBJ2-1
TGTGCCAGCAGCCTCGGGGCAGCGGGGGAGCAGTTCTTC
CASSLGAAGEQFF
>.|14|TRBD1|TRBV12-3/TRBV12-4|TRBJ1-4
TGTGCCAGCAGGACACAGGGGGCTGGTGAAAAACTGTTTTTT
CASRTQGAGEKLFF
>.|16|.|TRBV7-9|TRBJ2-6
TGTGCCAGCAGCTTGGGGTCCTCCTCTGGGGCCAACGTCCTGACTTTC
CASSLGSSSGANVLTF